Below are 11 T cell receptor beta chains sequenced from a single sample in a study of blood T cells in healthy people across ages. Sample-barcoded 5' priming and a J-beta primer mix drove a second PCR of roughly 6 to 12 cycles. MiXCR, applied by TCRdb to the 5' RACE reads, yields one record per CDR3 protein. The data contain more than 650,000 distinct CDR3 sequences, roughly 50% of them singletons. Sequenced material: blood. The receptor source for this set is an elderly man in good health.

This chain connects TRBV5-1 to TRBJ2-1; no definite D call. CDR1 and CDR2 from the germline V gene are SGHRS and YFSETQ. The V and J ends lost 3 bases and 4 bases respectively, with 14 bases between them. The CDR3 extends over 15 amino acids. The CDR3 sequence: CASSSTQDHYNEQFF. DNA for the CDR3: TGCGCCAGCAGCTCGACTCAAGACCATTACAATGAGCAGTTCTTC.

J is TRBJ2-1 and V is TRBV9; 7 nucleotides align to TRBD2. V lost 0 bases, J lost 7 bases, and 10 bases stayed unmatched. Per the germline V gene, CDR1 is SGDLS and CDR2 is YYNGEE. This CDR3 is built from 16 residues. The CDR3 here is CASSVARREDLNEQFF. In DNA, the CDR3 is TGTGCCAGCAGCGTAGCCAGACGGGAGGACCTTAATGAGCAGTTCTTC.

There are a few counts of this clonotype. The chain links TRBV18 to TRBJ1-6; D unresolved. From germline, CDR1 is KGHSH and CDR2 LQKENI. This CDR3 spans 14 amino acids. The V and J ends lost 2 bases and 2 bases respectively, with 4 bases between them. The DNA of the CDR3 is TGTGCCAGCTCACCAGGGCCCTATAATTCACCCCTCCACTTT. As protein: CASSPGPYNSPLHF.

The CDR3 loop reads CASSFDMGYAYF. CDR3 DNA: TGCGCCAGCAGCTTCGACATGGGATACGCGTATTTT. The chain is built from TRBV5-1 and TRBJ2-3; no reliable D call. V was shortened by 2 bases and J by 14 bases, with 15 bases between the two germline ends. CDR3 length equals 12 residues. CDR1 is SGHRS and CDR2 is YFSETQ in the germline V gene. Combining the CDR3 with reference TRBV5-1 and TRBJ2-3 gives the whole variable domain KAGVTQTPRYLIKTRGQQVTLSCSPISGHRSVSWYQQTPGQGLQFLFEYFSETQRNKGNFPGRFSGRQFSNSRSEMNVSTLELGDSALYLCASSFDMGYAYFGPGTRLTVL.

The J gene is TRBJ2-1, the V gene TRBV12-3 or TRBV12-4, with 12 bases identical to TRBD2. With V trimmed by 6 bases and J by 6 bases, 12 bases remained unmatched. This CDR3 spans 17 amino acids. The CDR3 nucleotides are TGTGCCAGCAGCCTGACTAGCGGGAGCCCAGAGGGCAATGAGCAGTTCTTC. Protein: CASSLTSGSPEGNEQFF.

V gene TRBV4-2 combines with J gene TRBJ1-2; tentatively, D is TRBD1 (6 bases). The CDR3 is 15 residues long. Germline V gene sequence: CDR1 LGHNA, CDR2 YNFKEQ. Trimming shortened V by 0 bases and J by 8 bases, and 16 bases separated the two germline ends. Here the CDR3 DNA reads TGTGCCAGCAGCCAAGAGACTACAGGGCGATCAGGCTACACCTTC. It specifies CASSQETTGRSGYTF.

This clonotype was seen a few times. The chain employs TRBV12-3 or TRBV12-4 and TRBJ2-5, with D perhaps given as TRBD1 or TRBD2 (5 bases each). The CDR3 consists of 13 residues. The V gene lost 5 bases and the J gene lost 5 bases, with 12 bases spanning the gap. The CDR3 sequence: CASSHPGLETQYF. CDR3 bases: TGTGCCAGCAGTCATCCGGGGCTGGAGACCCAGTACTTC.

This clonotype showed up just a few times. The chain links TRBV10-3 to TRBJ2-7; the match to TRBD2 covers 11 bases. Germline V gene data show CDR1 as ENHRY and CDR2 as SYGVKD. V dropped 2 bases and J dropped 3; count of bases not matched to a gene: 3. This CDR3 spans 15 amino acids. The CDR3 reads CAISEGLAGFYEQYF. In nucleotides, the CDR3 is TGTGCCATCAGTGAGGGACTAGCGGGTTTCTACGAGCAGTACTTC.

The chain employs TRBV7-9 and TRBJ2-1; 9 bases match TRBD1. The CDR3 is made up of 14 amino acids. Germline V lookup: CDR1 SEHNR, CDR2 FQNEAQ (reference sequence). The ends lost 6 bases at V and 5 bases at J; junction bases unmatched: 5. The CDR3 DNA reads TGTGCCAGCAGGCGCTGGGACAGGGACAATGAGCAGTTCTTC. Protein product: CASRRWDRDNEQFF.

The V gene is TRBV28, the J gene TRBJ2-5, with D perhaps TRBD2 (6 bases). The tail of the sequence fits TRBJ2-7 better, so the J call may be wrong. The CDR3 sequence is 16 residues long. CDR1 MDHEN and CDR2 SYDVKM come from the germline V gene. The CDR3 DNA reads TGTGCCAGCAGTTTACTGGGGGGTGGGTTTAAGTACGAGCAGTACTTC. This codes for CASSLLGGGFKYEQYF.

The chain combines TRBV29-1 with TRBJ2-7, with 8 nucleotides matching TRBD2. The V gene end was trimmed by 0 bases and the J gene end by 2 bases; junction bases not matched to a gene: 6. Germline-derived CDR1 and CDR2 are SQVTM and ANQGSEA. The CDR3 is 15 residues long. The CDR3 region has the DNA TGCAGCGTTGAAGATGGGACGGGAGGGCCCTACGAGCAGTACTTC. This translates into CSVEDGTGGPYEQYF.